What follows are 24 T cell receptor beta chains derived from one specimen sequenced in a study of cytomegalovirus exposure and HLA in healthy donors (dated by TCRdb to about 2017). Library preparation used the immunoSEQ multiplex PCR assay. For the multiplex PCR, a mixture combining 60 forward primers for TCR Vbeta segments and 13 reverse primers for TCR Jbeta segments was used. TCRdb provides this immuneACCESS table in a form limited to in-frame rearrangements. Some clones are lacking; in checked studies, under half of them reflect an unresolved V gene, and why the rest are absent is not known. The sample records about 150,000 clones, nearly 80% of which are singletons. The ten largest clones represent about 13% of the sample. What was sequenced was PBMCs. These receptors were taken from a man between 25 and 39 years old in good health and CMV-seropositive.

The chain employs TRBV5-5 and TRBJ2-7; TRBD2 aligns across 11 bases. Germline V CDR1 and CDR2: SGHKS, YYEKEE (reference sequence). Trimming took 9 bases from V and 1 from J; bases not matched to a gene: 9. This CDR3 has 15 residues. Here the CDR3 reads CATHGLAGGSYEQYF. The CDR3 coding sequence is TGTGCCACCCACGGCCTAGCGGGAGGATCCTACGAGCAGTACTTC.

The chain uses TRBV6-1 and TRBJ1-3; D may be TRBD1 (5 bases). The CDR3 covers 16 residues. Germline CDR1 and CDR2: MNHNS and SASEGT. V gave up 4 bases and J gave up 0 bases, with 13 bases separating them. The DNA of the CDR3 is TGTGCCAGCAGTGTTTTTTGGGGGGACTCTGGAAACACCATATATTTT. Protein product: CASSVFWGDSGNTIYF.

V and J are TRBV15 and TRBJ1-3, with D possibly matching TRBD1 (5 bases). This CDR3 contains 15 residues. The ends were cut back, 3 bases at V and 3 bases at J, with 12 bases in the middle. Germline-derived CDR1 and CDR2 are LNHNV and YYDKDF (reference sequence). The CDR3, as DNA: TGTGCCACCAGCAGTGGACGAGACAGTGGAAACACCATATATTTT. Translating gives CATSSGRDSGNTIYF.

V and J are TRBV25-1 and TRBJ1-6; 7 bases agree with TRBD1. The CDR3 contains 15 residues. V was pared by 4 bases and J by 6 bases, with 6 bases of the junction left unmatched. Germline CDR1 MGHDK, CDR2 SYGVNS. The CDR3 is CASSVHRDSNSPLHF. The CDR3 DNA reads TGTGCCAGCAGTGTCCACCGGGACAGTAATTCACCCCTCCACTTT.

The J gene is TRBJ2-2, the V gene TRBV9; tentatively, D is TRBD2 (6 bases). Germline-derived CDR1 and CDR2 are SGDLS and YYNGEE. V was pared by 0 bases and J by 5 bases, with 14 bases between. This CDR3 has 16 amino acids. The CDR3 region is CASSVGVGSGTGELFF. CDR3 sequence (DNA): TGTGCCAGCAGCGTAGGAGTCGGGAGTGGTACCGGGGAGCTGTTTTTT.

The chain has TRBV19 and TRBJ2-5, with TRBD1 matching 7 bases. The CDR3 totals 14 residues. Germline V gene sequence: CDR1 LNHDA, CDR2 SQIVND (reference sequence). The junction had 5 bases not matched to a gene; V was cut back by 3 bases and J by 4 bases. The CDR3 loop is CASSMTGPIETQYF. The DNA of the CDR3 is TGTGCCAGTAGTATGACAGGGCCGATAGAGACCCAGTACTTC. Using reference TRBV19 and TRBJ2-5 for the parts outside the CDR3, the full variable domain is DGGITQSPKYLFRKEGQNVTLSCEQNLNHDAMYWYRQDPGQGLRLIYYSQIVNDFQKGDIAEGYSVSREKKESFPLTVTSAQKNPTAFYLCASSMTGPIETQYFGPGTRLLVL.

The V call is TRBV13, the J call TRBJ2-7; D uncertain. The CDR3 has 15 residues. CDR1 is PRHDT and CDR2 is FYEKMQ in the germline V gene (reference sequence). Trimming removed 5 bases from V and 3 bases from J, with 17 bases in between. Written as DNA, the CDR3 is TGTGCCAGCAGCGTAGCACAGAGTACTCGCTACGAGCAGTACTTC. It encodes CASSVAQSTRYEQYF. Complete variable domain (other parts from reference TRBV13 and TRBJ2-7): AAGVIQSPRHLIKEKRETATLKCYPIPRHDTVYWYQQGPGQDPQFLISFYEKMQSDKGSIPDRFSAQQFSDYHSELNMSSLELGDSALYFCASSVAQSTRYEQYFGPGTRLTVT.

This clone was seen a single time. The chain has TRBV6-1 and TRBJ1-4; a possible D gene is TRBD1 (6 bases). Germline CDR1 MNHNS, CDR2 SASEGT. Between the trimmed V and J ends, which lost 10 bases and 5 bases, there was a span of 20 bases. The CDR3 is made up of 15 amino acids. CDR3 DNA sequence: TGTGCCACCCTTATATGGGAGGGGGTGAATGAAAAACTGTTTTTT. Amino acid sequence: CATLIWEGVNEKLFF.

This clone was seen a few times. The chain has TRBV5-4 and TRBJ1-1; D is possibly TRBD1 (6 bases). The CDR3 is 14 residues long. The V gene's germline CDR1 is SGHNT and CDR2 YYREEE (reference sequence). The V gene lost 3 bases and the J gene lost 4 bases, with 13 bases spanning the gap. The CDR3: CASSSPGASTEAFF. In DNA, the CDR3 is TGTGCCAGCAGCTCCCCAGGGGCCAGCACTGAAGCTTTCTTT.

As for this clone: This CDR3 is also generated by other DNA sequences in the sample. The V and J genes are TRBV29-1 and TRBJ2-7; a possible D gene is TRBD1 (6 bases). The V and J ends lost 4 bases and 3 bases respectively, with 19 bases between them. The CDR3 covers 15 residues. In germline, CDR1 is SQVTM, CDR2 ANQGSEA. In DNA form, the CDR3 reads TGCAGCGTTGCGGGTCGCCGGGACACTTACTACGAGCAGTACTTC. The encoded protein is CSVAGRRDTYYEQYF.

This clone turned up a few times. V and J are TRBV5-5 and TRBJ2-7, with unresolved D. The ends were cut back, 0 bases at V and 0 bases at J, with 10 bases in the middle. Germline V CDR1 and CDR2: SGHKS, YYEKEE (reference sequence). This CDR3 is built from 15 residues. The CDR3 bases are TGTGCCAGCAGCTTGGCAGGAACGAGCTCCTACGAGCAGTACTTC. Protein product: CASSLAGTSSYEQYF. The whole variable domain, remainder taken from reference TRBV5-5 and TRBJ2-7, is DAGVTQSPTHLIKTRGQQVTLRCSPISGHKSVSWYQQVLGQGPQFIFQYYEKEERGRGNFPDRFSARQFPNYSSELNVNALLLGDSALYLCASSLAGTSSYEQYFGPGTRLTVT.

This clone was observed once. V gene TRBV20-1 combines with J gene TRBJ1-2; no clear D gene. The germline CDR1 and CDR2 sequences are DFQATT and SNEGSKA (reference sequence). The ends were cut back, 3 bases at V and 3 bases at J, with 5 bases in the middle. CDR3 length equals 11 residues. The CDR3 sequence is CSASLYYGYTF. CDR3 in DNA: TGCAGTGCTAGCTTATACTATGGCTACACCTTC.

The chain combines TRBV5-4 with TRBJ1-4, with D possibly matching TRBD1 (6 bases). Germline CDR1 reads SGHNT; CDR2 reads YYREEE (reference sequence). Deletions cut 4 bases from V and 2 bases from J, with 15 bases between. The CDR3 totals 16 residues. DNA of the CDR3: TGTGCCAGCAGCGGGGGCGGTGGACGGACTAATGAAAAACTGTTTTTT. Its protein is CASSGGGGRTNEKLFF.

The chain couples TRBV7-8 to TRBJ2-7, with 7 positions matching TRBD1. The V gene end was trimmed by 5 bases and the J gene end by 0 bases; junction bases not matched to a gene: 7. Per the germline V gene, CDR1 is SGHVS and CDR2 is FQNEAQ. This CDR3 spans 15 amino acids. CDR3: CASSDRQGHSYEQYF. The CDR3 DNA is TGTGCCAGCAGCGATCGACAGGGACACTCCTACGAGCAGTACTTC.

The rearrangement joins TRBV5-3 to TRBJ2-3; TRBD2 is a possible D gene (6 bases). TRBV5-3 counts as an open reading frame of uncertain function. The CDR3 spans 15 residues. V lost 3 bases to trimming and J lost 0 bases, with 11 bases between them. The CDR3: CARSSLALSTDTQYF. For the CDR3, the DNA is TGTGCCAGAAGCTCCCTAGCGCTGAGCACAGATACGCAGTATTTT.

The chain carries TRBV9 and TRBJ2-1; TRBD1 agrees at 8 bases. Per germline, CDR1 SGDLS and CDR2 YYNGEE. The V gene end was trimmed by 0 bases and the J gene end by 8 bases; junction bases not matched to a gene: 13. This CDR3 is built from 17 residues. The CDR3 nucleotides read TGTGCCAGCAGCGTAGCTCTCCCTCGGACAGGGCGCGATGAGCAGTTCTTC. Translation: CASSVALPRTGRDEQFF.

V gene TRBV6-5 combines with J gene TRBJ1-1; 8 bases fit TRBD1. CDR1 is MNHEY, CDR2 SVGAGI, per germline. This CDR3 comprises 14 residues. Trimming cost V 5 bases and J 3 bases; bases outside gene matches: 5. CDR3 loop: CASSLQGGDTEAFF. The CDR3 nucleotides are TGTGCCAGCAGTCTACAGGGGGGTGACACTGAAGCTTTCTTT.

The chain employs TRBV28 and TRBJ1-2; D remains ambiguous. Germline V CDR1 and CDR2: MDHEN, SYDVKM. Trimming shortened V by 3 bases and J by 9 bases, and 11 bases separated the two germline ends. The CDR3 spans 12 residues. As DNA, the CDR3 is TGTGCCAGCAGTTTTAACCCGGGAAGCTACACCTTC. Its translation: CASSFNPGSYTF.

This clone occurred once. The chain employs TRBV7-2 and TRBJ1-1; possible D gene TRBD1, 6 bases. The ends were cut back, 4 bases at V and 1 base at J, with 13 bases in the middle. The CDR3 spans 15 residues. CDR1 is SGHTA, CDR2 FQGNSA, per germline. The CDR3 sequence: CASSYGGGPNTEAFF. CDR3 coding DNA: TGTGCCAGCAGCTACGGGGGGGGGCCGAACACTGAAGCTTTCTTT.

The chain carries TRBV7-2 and TRBJ2-5, with a possible D match to TRBD2 (6 bases). Trimming removed 1 base from V and 4 bases from J, with 10 bases in between. The CDR3 contains 14 residues. Germline loops: CDR1 SGHTA, CDR2 FQGNSA. The CDR3 region has the DNA TGTGCCAGCAGCTTAGGCGGGGATTCAGAGACCCAGTACTTC. Translation gives CASSLGGDSETQYF.

Notes on this clone: Germline and junction disagree at one end, which may indicate a read error. The V and J genes are TRBV11-3 and TRBJ2-2; D possibly corresponds to TRBD1 (7 bases). CDR1 SGHNT and CDR2 YENEEA come from the germline V gene. The length of the CDR3 is 16 residues. The CDR3 DNA follows: TGTGCCAGCCGACTGACGACAGGGACAAACACCGGGGGGCTGTTTTTT. This codes for CASRLTTGTNTGGLFF.

This clone was detected a few times. The chain has TRBV7-8 and TRBJ2-7, with D maybe TRBD2 (5 bases). V lost 3 bases to trimming and J lost 3 bases, with 9 bases between them. Germline assignment: CDR1 SGHVS and CDR2 FQNEAQ. The CDR3 has 13 residues. The CDR3 region has the DNA TGTGCCAGCAGCTTTGGACGGGACTACGAGCAGTACTTC. Residues: CASSFGRDYEQYF.

The gene calls are TRBV6-5 and TRBJ2-7; maybe TRBD1 (5 bases). This CDR3 comprises 14 residues. The V gene lost 2 bases and the J gene lost 4 bases, with 12 bases spanning the gap. Germline V gives CDR1 MNHEY, CDR2 SVGAGI. The CDR3 DNA reads TGTGCCAGCAGTTACACGCTCCAGGGATACGAGCAGTACTTC. It yields the protein CASSYTLQGYEQYF.

This clone has just one count. The chain combines TRBV27 with TRBJ2-6; 7 positions agree with TRBD1. From germline, CDR1 is MNHEY and CDR2 SMNVEV (reference sequence). The V segment lost 6 bases and the J segment 0 bases; nucleotides outside the gene matches: 5. This CDR3 comprises 16 residues. DNA of the CDR3: TGTGCCAGCAGGGTACAGGGGTACTCTGGGGCCAACGTCCTGACTTTC. Translation: CASRVQGYSGANVLTF.